Detailed here is one TCR beta chain. Methods used by the authors: By means of reference gene primer amplification, nucleated cell counts were estimated. Only in-frame clones appear in the TCRdb table, and some are missing; sequencing was by immunoSEQ multiplex PCR. V, J and clone size were drawn from that table, and D and trimming were deduced from the DNA. The sample shows about 410,000 clones, about nine tenths of them seen only once. The data stem from a study of blood T cell repertoires in COVID-19. Whole-study context: COVID-19 samples, acute and convalescent, were from the United States, Italy and Spain. T cells, B-cell-depleted T cells, or PBMCs supplied cDNA or gDNA.

The receptor's source is a woman aged 25-40 years with active or convalescent COVID-19. Specimen: peripheral blood.

CDR3 nucleotides: TGTGCCAGCTCACTCGGGACAGGTTTCTCTGGAAACACCATATATTTT. Its protein product is CASSLGTGFSGNTIYF. This chain uses TRBV18 with TRBJ1-3; 8 bases agree with TRBD1. Trimming cost V 4 bases and J 0 bases; bases outside gene matches: 5. CDR1 KGHSH and CDR2 LQKENI come from the germline V gene. The CDR3 contains 16 residues.